This T cell receptor (beta chain) was retrieved from a study of blood T cell repertoires in COVID-19. Trimming left V 3 bases short and J 5 bases short, with 14 bases between. Germline V gives CDR1 SGDLS, CDR2 YYNGEE. CDR3 length: 15 amino acids. In the study's own analysis: Amplification from reference gene primers served as the basis for estimated nucleated cell counts. TCRdb keeps only in-frame clones here, not all; method: immunoSEQ multiplex PCR. V and J calls and clone size are given by that table; D and trimming were obtained from the DNA. The sample includes about 68,000 clones, 80% to 90% seen only once; the top ten take roughly 8%.

This sequence originates from a man aged 25 to 45 with acute or convalescent COVID-19. The specimen sequenced was peripheral blood. The V call is TRBV9, the J call TRBJ2-2, with no clear D. The CDR3, as DNA: TGTGCCAGCAGCGGACAAGCACAAGAGACCGGGGAGCTGTTTTTT. As protein: CASSGQAQETGELFF.